One and the same sample provided the 29 T cell receptor beta chains below, sequenced in a study of T-cell memory formation after mild COVID-19. A single record per CDR3 protein comes from TCRdb applying MiXCR to the 5' RACE reads. The sample has hundreds of thousands of distinct CDR3 sequences; more than 20% are singletons. Sequenced sample: PBMCs or a T cell subset sorted from them (not recorded which). All receptors come from an adult woman who had mild COVID-19 (a few samples of this study predate the infection). Cell type and time point are not known.

The rearrangement joins TRBV7-2 to TRBJ2-3; no firm D call. Germline CDR1 is SGHTA and CDR2 is FQGNSA. The V end lost 1 base, the J end lost 1 base, and 15 bases lay between the germline ends. The CDR3 is 17 amino acids. Written as DNA, the CDR3 is TGTGCCAGCAGCTTAGTAGTCCCCGACGGGCGCACAGATACGCAGTATTTT. Its translation: CASSLVVPDGRTDTQYF.

The rearrangement uses TRBV24-1 and TRBJ2-7; tentative D call: TRBD1 (6 bases). V gave up 5 bases and J gave up 2 bases, with 9 bases separating them. This CDR3 contains 13 residues. Looked up from germline, CDR1 is KGHDR and CDR2 is SFDVKD. The CDR3 protein is CATSAQGPYEQYF. The CDR3, as DNA: TGTGCCACCAGTGCTCAGGGGCCCTACGAGCAGTACTTC.

The V and J genes are TRBV30 and TRBJ2-1; a weak D match, TRBD2 (5 bases). The CDR3 spans 14 residues. V lost 4 bases and J 4 bases, leaving 14 bases between the germline ends. Germline lookup yields CDR1 GTSNPN and CDR2 SVGIG (reference sequence). This CDR3 is CAWTPSREYNEQFF. CDR3 nucleotides: TGTGCCTGGACCCCATCGAGGGAGTACAATGAGCAGTTCTTC.

This rearrangement joins TRBV7-9 to TRBJ1-1, with no clear D. The CDR3 runs to 11 residues. Germline V gene lookup returns CDR1 SEHNR and CDR2 FQNEAQ (reference sequence). The ends were cut back, 2 bases at V and 11 bases at J, with 9 bases in the middle. Here the CDR3 reads CASSLNSDAFF. DNA of the CDR3: TGTGCCAGCAGCTTAAATAGCGACGCTTTCTTT.

The gene calls are TRBV24-1 and TRBJ2-1, with TRBD2 matching 10 bases. This CDR3 is built from 17 residues. V dropped 2 bases and J dropped 4; count of bases not matched to a gene: 7. CDR1 is KGHDR, CDR2 SFDVKD, per germline. The CDR3 protein is CATSDSRGLASYNEQFF. CDR3 coding DNA: TGTGCCACCAGTGATTCACGGGGACTAGCGAGTTACAATGAGCAGTTCTTC.

J is TRBJ1-6 and V is TRBV12-3 or TRBV12-4, with a possible D match to TRBD1 (5 bases). V lost 9 bases to trimming and J lost 8 bases, with 14 bases between them. This CDR3 is built from 13 residues. CDR3 loop: CASKPGGDSPLHF. The CDR3 DNA follows: TGTGCCAGTAAACCCGGGGGGGATTCACCCCTCCACTTT.

V usage is TRBV12-3 or TRBV12-4 and J usage is TRBJ1-3, with no clear D. Between the trimmed V and J ends, which lost 0 bases and 4 bases, there was a span of 10 bases. CDR3 length equals 15 residues. The CDR3 loop reads CASSLAGVMGNTIYF. The DNA for the CDR3 is TGTGCCAGCAGTTTAGCGGGAGTAATGGGAAACACCATATATTTT.

The CDR3: CSATPGTVTRGTF. The CDR3 DNA sequence: TGCAGTGCGACCCCCGGGACAGTCACAAGGGGCACCTTC. The gene calls are TRBV20-1 and TRBJ1-2; 7 bases agree with TRBD1. CDR3 length: 13 amino acids. The V gene end was trimmed by 6 bases and the J gene end by 13 bases; junction bases not matched to a gene: 17. The germline V gene has CDR1 DFQATT and CDR2 SNEGSKA (reference sequence).

J is TRBJ2-3 and V is TRBV10-3, with no clear D. In germline, CDR1 is ENHRY, CDR2 SYGVKD. This CDR3 has 13 amino acids. Trimming left V 5 bases short and J 3 bases short, with 9 bases between. As DNA, the CDR3 is TGTGCCATCAGTAGCGCCGGTACAGATACGCAGTATTTT. It translates to CAISSAGTDTQYF.

The chain couples TRBV7-8 to TRBJ2-7, with TRBD1 identical over 8 bases. With V trimmed by 5 bases and J by 7 bases, 7 bases remained unmatched. The germline V gene has CDR1 SGHVS and CDR2 FQNEAQ. The CDR3 length is 13 residues. The CDR3 here is CASSPTGTGEQYF. CDR3 sequence (DNA): TGTGCCAGCAGCCCTACAGGGACAGGAGAGCAGTACTTC.

V is TRBV20-1 and J is TRBJ2-7; 13 bases are shared with TRBD2. Germline V gene data show CDR1 as DFQATT and CDR2 as SNEGSKA (reference sequence). CDR3 length: 18 amino acids. Trimming took 1 base from V and 1 from J; bases not matched to a gene: 10. The CDR3 is CSARGSGLAGEGSYEQYF. In DNA form, the CDR3 reads TGCAGTGCTAGAGGGTCAGGACTAGCGGGAGAAGGGTCCTACGAGCAGTACTTC.

This clonotype was seen a handful of times. The chain joins TRBV5-1 to TRBJ2-7, with D perhaps TRBD1 (8 bases). V shed 4 bases and J shed 5 bases, with 28 bases lying between them. CDR1 and CDR2 (germline): SGHRS, YFSETQ. The CDR3 totals 18 residues. CDR3 in amino acids: CASSRDRRTSASPDEQYF. As DNA, the CDR3 is TGCGCCAGCAGCCGGGACAGGCGAACTAGCGCTTCACCGGACGAGCAGTACTTC.

This clonotype came up a few times. This chain links TRBV12-3 or TRBV12-4 with TRBJ2-7; a weak D match, TRBD1 (6 bases). The V and J ends lost 9 bases and 0 bases respectively, with 18 bases between them. The CDR3 is 15 residues long. Here the CDR3 DNA reads TGTGCCAGTAGCAACTCTGGCAGGGGCTCCTACGAGCAGTACTTC. Translating gives CASSNSGRGSYEQYF.

This clonotype has only a few counts. J is TRBJ2-7 and V is TRBV5-1, with 7 bases aligning to TRBD1. This CDR3 comprises 17 residues. From germline, CDR1 is SGHRS and CDR2 YFSETQ. Losses at the gene ends were 2 bases for V and 0 bases for J; bases not matched to a gene: 11. Written as DNA, the CDR3 is TGCGCCAGCAGCTTCCCCTCAGGGGGACCCTTCTCCTACGAGCAGTACTTC. Translating it yields CASSFPSGGPFSYEQYF.

The chain employs TRBV4-1 and TRBJ2-7; 7 bases are a match to TRBD1. CDR3 length: 15 residues. The V gene's germline CDR1 is MGHRA and CDR2 YSYEKL. The junction had 9 bases not matched to a gene; V was cut back by 2 bases and J by 5 bases. CDR3 residues: CASSQQGQPWDEQYF. CDR3 bases: TGCGCCAGCAGCCAACAGGGACAGCCGTGGGACGAGCAGTACTTC.

A few counts support this clonotype. The chain links TRBV15 to TRBJ2-2; TRBD1 agrees at 9 bases. The germline CDR1 and CDR2 sequences are LNHNV and YYDKDF (reference sequence). This CDR3 has 16 amino acids. Trimming cost V 4 bases and J 5 bases; bases outside gene matches: 8. The CDR3 reads CATSKRTGVWTGELFF. CDR3 in DNA: TGTGCCACCAGCAAACGGACAGGGGTTTGGACCGGGGAGCTGTTTTTT.

V gene TRBV27 combines with J gene TRBJ2-5; possibly TRBD2 for D (5 bases). The CDR3 covers 14 residues. V gave up 6 bases and J gave up 0 bases, with 11 bases separating them. The germline V gene has CDR1 MNHEY and CDR2 SMNVEV (reference sequence). CDR3 protein: CASSLGKYQETQYF. The CDR3 DNA reads as TGTGCCAGCAGCCTCGGGAAGTACCAAGAGACCCAGTACTTC.

This clonotype was counted only a few times. The CDR3 loop reads CASSPHRGPLSGANVLTF. CDR3 DNA: TGTGCCAGCAGCCCGCACAGGGGCCCCCTCTCTGGGGCCAACGTCCTGACTTTC. This sequence joins TRBV7-8 and TRBJ2-6, with 7 bases identical to TRBD1. The CDR3 covers 18 residues. Trimming at V came to 5 bases and at J to 0 bases, leaving 10 bases not matched to a gene. CDR1 and CDR2 (germline): SGHVS, FQNEAQ.

This clonotype was seen only a few times. This sequence joins TRBV19 and TRBJ1-1, with unresolved D. This CDR3 comprises 13 residues. CDR1 LNHDA and CDR2 SQIVND come from the germline V gene (reference sequence). The V and J ends lost 4 bases and 0 bases respectively, with 6 bases between them. This CDR3 is CASSTEMNTEAFF. The DNA for the CDR3 is TGTGCCAGTAGTACCGAGATGAACACTGAAGCTTTCTTT.

The chain employs TRBV18 and TRBJ1-5; unclear D gene. V lost 3 bases and J lost 3, with 12 bases in between. Germline V CDR1 and CDR2: KGHSH, LQKENI. This CDR3 has 15 amino acids. CDR3 nucleotide sequence: TGTGCCAGCTCACCTCAAGGAGGGAACAATCAGCCCCAGCATTTT. Translated: CASSPQGGNNQPQHF.

In this sample, this clonotype turned up a few times. The chain recombines TRBV6-1 with TRBJ1-5, with a tentative D call TRBD1 (5 bases). The CDR3 sequence is 18 residues long. The germline V gene encodes CDR1 MNHNS and CDR2 SASEGT. V lost 3 bases to trimming and J lost 2 bases, with 20 bases between them. CDR3 nucleotides: TGTGCCAGCAGTGAGATGGGGCAGGGACTTTTGGGCAATCAGCCCCAGCATTTT. It codes for CASSEMGQGLLGNQPQHF.

The chain carries TRBV6-5 and TRBJ1-1; 7 nucleotides agree with TRBD1. Per the germline V gene, CDR1 is MNHEY and CDR2 is SVGAGI. J lost 4 bases, V lost 2 bases, and 10 bases had no gene match. This CDR3 region has 16 residues. CDR3 nucleotides: TGTGCCAGCAGTTACATCGTGGGAGGGGGCCGCACTGAAGCTTTCTTT. Its protein product is CASSYIVGGGRTEAFF.

Only a few counts were recorded for this clonotype. The rearrangement links TRBV7-8 to TRBJ2-7; D tentatively fits TRBD1 or TRBD2 (5 bases each). Trimming took off 4 bases at V and 2 bases at J, with 18 bases between the two ends. Germline CDR1 and CDR2: SGHVS and FQNEAQ. This CDR3 is 16 amino acids long. The CDR3 region has the DNA TGTGCCAGCAGCTCCGGGGCCGGATCAGTAGCCTACGAGCAGTACTTC. It yields the protein CASSSGAGSVAYEQYF.

The V call is TRBV27, the J call TRBJ2-1; 7 nucleotides match TRBD2. The CDR3 length is 15 residues. Germline V lookup: CDR1 MNHEY, CDR2 SMNVEV (reference sequence). V lost 3 bases and J lost 2; bases outside the gene matches: 4. The CDR3 is CASSFFRGAYNEQFF. The CDR3 coding sequence is TGTGCCAGCAGTTTTTTCCGGGGGGCCTACAATGAGCAGTTCTTC.

V usage is TRBV24-1 and J usage is TRBJ1-2; tentative D call: TRBD1 (5 bases). Trimming took 3 bases from V and 7 from J, leaving 11 bases between them. The germline CDR1 and CDR2 sequences are KGHDR and SFDVKD. There are 13 residues in the CDR3. For the CDR3, the DNA is TGTGCCACCAGTGATGGGGCGGGTCGTGGCTACACCTTC. Its protein is CATSDGAGRGYTF.

This clonotype was detected only a few times. This rearrangement joins TRBV2 to TRBJ2-3, with 8 bases fitting TRBD1. This CDR3 has 14 amino acids. From germline, CDR1 is SNHLY and CDR2 FYNNEI. Germline trimming cut 6 bases from V and 3 bases from J; bases unmatched to any gene: 5. The CDR3 sequence is CASRDRAGTDTQYF. The CDR3 DNA follows: TGTGCCAGCAGGGACAGGGCGGGTACAGATACGCAGTATTTT.

This clonotype was seen only once. CDR3 sequence reads: CASSLTGQDEEGSYNEQFF. The CDR3 nucleotides read TGTGCCAGCAGCCTAACGGGACAGGATGAAGAGGGCTCCTACAATGAGCAGTTCTTC. This chain links TRBV13 with TRBJ2-1; 8 bases are shared with TRBD1. This CDR3 contains 19 residues. The ends lost 5 bases at V and 0 bases at J; junction bases unmatched: 15. Germline V lookup: CDR1 PRHDT, CDR2 FYEKMQ (reference sequence).

A few counts support this clonotype. The V gene is TRBV7-6, the J gene TRBJ2-7; no definite D call. The CDR3 length is 15 residues. Germline V CDR1 and CDR2: SGHVS, FNYEAQ. V lost 5 bases, J lost 1 base, and 15 bases lay in between. The CDR3 region is CASSPPIGESYEQYF. In DNA form, the CDR3 reads TGTGCCAGCAGCCCTCCGATCGGAGAGTCCTACGAGCAGTACTTC.

This clonotype was observed a handful of times. V and J are TRBV5-1 and TRBJ2-5, with 10 bases matching TRBD1. The CDR3 totals 15 residues. With V trimmed by 4 bases and J by 5 bases, 8 bases remained unmatched. CDR1 is SGHRS and CDR2 is YFSETQ in the germline V gene. CDR3 sequence: CASSPGDRGGETQYF. The CDR3 nucleotides read TGCGCCAGCAGCCCGGGGGACAGGGGAGGCGAGACCCAGTACTTC.